This entry features one T cell receptor (beta chain) sequence. No antigen is known for it. The CDR3 has 14 residues. V lost 6 bases to trimming and J lost 4 bases, with 14 bases between them. From germline, CDR1 is MDHEN and CDR2 SYDVKM. The sample belongs to a study of cytomegalovirus exposure and HLA in healthy donors. With 60 Vbeta and 13 Jbeta primers, the PCR was carried out. Sequencing used immunoSEQ multiplex PCR; TCRdb keeps in-frame clones, though not all of them. The sample lists about 190,000 clones, 85% seen once, with 1% in the top ten. Findings of the study overall: Information on immune exposure was restricted to one variable (CMV serostatus).

What was sequenced was PBMCs. This chain links TRBV28 with TRBJ2-3, with D perhaps TRBD2 (5 bases). The clonotype originates from a boy aged 2 to 10 in good health and CMV-seronegative. The CDR3 here is CASRPSRDPDTQYF. The CDR3 nucleotides are TGTGCCAGCAGACCGTCCCGGGATCCAGATACGCAGTATTTT.